Listed below are T cell receptor beta chains from one sample, sequenced in a study of early T cells in non-severe SARS-CoV-2 infection. MiXCR was run by TCRdb on the 5' RACE reads, yielding one entry per CDR3 protein. The sample shows 65,000 to 95,000 distinct CDR3 sequences, 14% of them seen only once. The sample comprised whole blood. The receptors shown here come from an adult who was a healthcare worker with PCR-confirmed SARS-CoV-2 infection or an uninfected control (not recorded which). Each CDR3 is given with its conserved first and last residue. The listing skips clone size in some rows; elsewhere it reads once, few, many or a size class.

TRBV10-3	TRBJ2-1	few	CAISDFRGGSYNEQFF
TRBV2	TRBJ1-3	few	CARGDRKGSSGNTIYF
TRBV19	TRBJ1-5	-	CASSVQGRNQPQHF
TRBV7-2	TRBJ2-2	-	CASSSGGPNTGELFF
TRBV7-9	TRBJ1-1	-	CASSPRGEAFF
TRBV4-1	TRBJ1-5	-	CASSQDRQAEWPQHF
TRBV20-1	TRBJ2-3	few	CSALKRGGQDTQYF
TRBV7-2	TRBJ2-1	few	CASTLGQGYNEQFF
TRBV6-2/TRBV6-3	TRBJ1-5	-	CASSWGETQPQHF
TRBV7-6	TRBJ2-1	few	CASSPTGTSGYNEQFF
TRBV12-3/TRBV12-4	TRBJ2-4	-	CASSTGWTKNIQYF
TRBV29-1	TRBJ1-2	-	CSVLSGDTNGYTF
TRBV4-2	TRBJ1-6	few	CASSQEWDRGSSPLHF
TRBV12-3/TRBV12-4	TRBJ1-5	-	CASSLTGHQPQHF
TRBV2	TRBJ2-5	many	CASSDQLETQYF
TRBV5-1	TRBJ2-5	-	CASSWAGLQETQYF
TRBV12-3/TRBV12-4	TRBJ2-7	-	CASSFGRGLQYEQYF
TRBV11-2	TRBJ1-1	-	CASSFPRGGANTEAFF
TRBV19	TRBJ2-1	few	CASSTRTSGAYNEQFF
TRBV18	TRBJ1-6	few	CASSPSARQNNSPLHF
TRBV20-1	TRBJ1-4	-	CSAENRASEKLFF
TRBV29-1	TRBJ2-2	few	CSVDRGGELFF
TRBV6-2/TRBV6-3	TRBJ2-7	few	CASSYSIGHPNEQYF
TRBV3-1	TRBJ1-1	-	CASSQEGGQAFF
TRBV29-1	TRBJ1-2	-	CSTGGGFNYGYTF
TRBV5-6	TRBJ1-2	-	CASSLRYPELYGYTF
TRBV9	TRBJ1-3	few	CASSVTDSGNTIYF
TRBV3-1	TRBJ2-7	few	CASSPPRRNRRVEQYF
TRBV5-1	TRBJ1-6	-	CASSPSGNSPLHF
TRBV29-1	TRBJ1-1	-	CSAEGDTEAFF
TRBV29-1	TRBJ1-1	-	CSVDPGGRGTEAFF
TRBV7-2	TRBJ1-1	few	CASSFAQTEAFF
TRBV9	TRBJ1-1	-	CASSVEGKGEAFF
TRBV5-1	TRBJ2-1	few	CASSHGTSGYNEQFF
TRBV3-1	TRBJ2-5	few	CASSQLAQETQYF
TRBV7-9	TRBJ1-2	-	CASSLRAPETDYGYTF
TRBV20-1	TRBJ1-1	-	CSVYRVTNTEAFF
TRBV2	TRBJ2-1	few	CASRLSWGDEQFF
TRBV5-5	TRBJ2-1	few	CASRAGTGVYNEQFF
TRBV7-8	TRBJ1-6	many	CASSLGQSPLHF
TRBV27	TRBJ2-7	-	CASNGGSPYEQYF